Each of the 12 T cell receptor beta chains below was sequenced from the same sample in a study of OX40 agonist ivuxolimab in advanced cancers. The data were produced by immunoSEQ multiplex PCR, yet TCRdb's version contains in-frame clones alone and is incomplete. This sample has about 99,000 clones, with approximately 95% found just once. The starting material was CD4+ or CD8+ T cells sorted from blood, obtained in a trial of the OX40 agonist ivuxolimab. The receptors here all came from an adult with an advanced solid tumor such as melanoma, head and neck, liver or kidney cancer.

The gene calls are TRBV2 and TRBJ2-7, with 10 nucleotides matching TRBD1. The V segment lost 4 bases and the J segment 6 bases; nucleotides outside the gene matches: 6. This CDR3 contains 14 residues. Germline CDR1 is SNHLY and CDR2 is FYNNEI. The CDR3 DNA reads TGTGCCAGCAGTGGTGACAGGGGGCTCGTCGAGCAGTACTTC. This gives the protein CASSGDRGLVEQYF.

This sequence joins TRBV6-5 and TRBJ2-1, with a weak D call TRBD2 (5 bases). V was clipped by 7 bases and J by 5 bases, with 9 bases between them. The CDR3 is 12 residues long. Germline CDR1 and CDR2: MNHEY and SVGAGI. CDR3 sequence: CASNHGDNEQFF. Here the CDR3 DNA reads TGTGCCAGCAACCACGGGGACAATGAGCAGTTCTTC.

The rearrangement uses TRBV5-6 and TRBJ2-7, with D unclear. CDR3 size: 12 residues. The germline V and J ends were trimmed by 0 bases and 6 bases, with 7 bases remaining between them. Germline-derived CDR1 and CDR2 are SGHDT and YYEEEE. The CDR3 sequence: CASSLGGSEQYF. CDR3 nucleotide sequence: TGTGCCAGCAGCTTGGGGGGTTCCGAGCAGTACTTC.

This clone was picked up one time. The gene calls are TRBV19 and TRBJ1-3; D call uncertain. This CDR3 is built from 15 residues. The ends were cut back, 5 bases at V and 0 bases at J, with 11 bases in the middle. Germline V gene lookup returns CDR1 LNHDA and CDR2 SQIVND (reference sequence). The CDR3 sequence is CASSLTPFSGNTIYF. For the CDR3, the DNA is TGTGCCAGTAGTCTTACACCATTCTCTGGAAACACCATATATTTT.

The J gene is TRBJ2-3, the V gene TRBV13; D is uncertain. Germline V gives CDR1 PRHDT, CDR2 FYEKMQ (reference sequence). V was shortened by 5 bases and J by 6 bases, with 9 bases between the two germline ends. CDR3 length: 12 residues. The CDR3 sequence: CASSAMVDTQYF. The CDR3 DNA sequence: TGTGCCAGCAGCGCGATGGTGGATACGCAGTATTTT.

The rearrangement links TRBV21-1 to TRBJ1-2. TRBV21-1 is a pseudogene locus. The CDR3 contains 15 residues. The CDR3 coding sequence is TGTGCCAGCAGCAAAGGGAATGGCGATATCTATGGCTACACCTTC. Its translation is CASSKGNGDIYGYTF.

The chain has TRBV19 and TRBJ1-2; D unclear. CDR1 is LNHDA, CDR2 SQIVND, per germline (reference sequence). Deletions cut 3 bases from V and 4 bases from J, with 18 bases between. This CDR3 has 16 amino acids. The CDR3 DNA is TGTGCCAGTAGTATGGATTTGGGAGGGTCCCTCTATGGCTACACCTTC. The encoded protein is CASSMDLGGSLYGYTF.

This sequence joins TRBV6-1 and TRBJ2-3; D is ambiguous. The germline gives CDR1 MNHNS, CDR2 SASEGT. The CDR3 runs 13 residues. Trimming left V 8 bases short and J 2 bases short, with 11 bases between. The CDR3 loop reads CASLQYYTDTQYF. In DNA, the CDR3 is TGTGCCAGCCTCCAATACTACACAGATACGCAGTATTTT.

V and J are TRBV28 and TRBJ1-2; D gene uncertain. With 5 bases removed from V and 4 bases from J, the gap between germline ends came to 17 bases. The germline CDR1 and CDR2 sequences are MDHEN and SYDVKM. This CDR3 comprises 15 residues. In DNA, the CDR3 is TGTGCCAGCAGTCCTGGGTCCGAGGATGTCTATGGCTACACCTTC. Its protein is CASSPGSEDVYGYTF.

This chain connects TRBV27 to TRBJ2-5; D might be TRBD1 (6 bases). The CDR3 covers 15 residues. Trimming removed 2 bases at V and 3 bases at J, with 13 bases between. Germline V gene data show CDR1 as MNHEY and CDR2 as SMNVEV (reference sequence). CDR3 bases: TGTGCCAGCAGTTTAACAGGGTCAGGGGAAGAGACCCAGTACTTC. This gives the protein CASSLTGSGEETQYF.

The chain has TRBV5-4 and TRBJ1-5, with TRBD1 identical over 7 bases. CDR1 is SGHNT and CDR2 is YYREEE in the germline V gene (reference sequence). The V and J ends lost 6 bases and 9 bases, in that order; junction bases with no gene match: 12. The CDR3 consists of 14 residues. CDR3 in amino acids: CASTDETGLRPQHF. DNA for the CDR3: TGTGCCAGCACCGATGAGACAGGGTTGCGGCCCCAGCATTTT.

This chain's CDR3 is CASSRTGSNEKLFF. DNA for the CDR3: TGTGCCAGCAGCCGGACAGGGTCCAATGAAAAACTGTTTTTT. This rearrangement joins TRBV7-9 to TRBJ1-4; 8 bases are a match to TRBD1. The J segment lost 5 bases and the V segment lost 5 bases, leaving 4 bases of the junction unmatched. The CDR3 spans 14 residues. Germline CDR1 and CDR2: SEHNR and FQNEAQ (reference sequence).